This T cell receptor beta chain is from a study of cytomegalovirus exposure and HLA in healthy donors. Study-level findings and limits: Later work found that TCR association rates differed between HLA loci; DRB1 had the most and HLA-C the fewest. What a later analysis showed was that several of the most significant clusters appeared linked to common viral pathogens. 16,951 TCR beta sequences were associated with HLA alleles at 0.05 false discovery rate in a later analysis.

Germline CDR1 reads MRHNA; CDR2 reads SNTAGT. The CDR3 consists of 16 residues. The V and J ends lost 0 bases and 4 bases, in that order; junction bases with no gene match: 0. A note on this clone: Its target is not known.

While unrecorded immune exposures were likely, the donors were nominally healthy when sampled. The PCR employed 60 Vbeta primers together with 13 Jbeta primers. The repertoire was sequenced with immunoSEQ multiplex PCR; TCRdb's copy has only in-frame clones and lacks some. The repertoire holds roughly 120,000 clones, with about four fifths as singletons. This chain uses TRBV6-4 with TRBJ2-2; 12 bases agree with TRBD2. The sample was PBMCs. The receptor's source is a woman aged 55-69 years in good health and CMV-seropositive. This CDR3 reads CASSDSGLAGTGELFF. CDR3 DNA sequence: TGTGCCAGCAGTGACTCGGGACTAGCGGGCACCGGGGAGCTGTTTTTT.